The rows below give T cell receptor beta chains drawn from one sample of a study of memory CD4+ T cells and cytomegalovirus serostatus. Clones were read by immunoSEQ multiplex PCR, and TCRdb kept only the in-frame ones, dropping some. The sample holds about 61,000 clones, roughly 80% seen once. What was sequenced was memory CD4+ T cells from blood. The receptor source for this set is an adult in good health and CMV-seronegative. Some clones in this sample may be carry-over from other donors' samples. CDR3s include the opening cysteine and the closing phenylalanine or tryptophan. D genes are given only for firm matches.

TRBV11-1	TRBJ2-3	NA	CASSLRRSYRTDTQYF	TGTGCCAGCAGCTTACGGCGCTCTTATAGGACAGATACGCAGTATTTT
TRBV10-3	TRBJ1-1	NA	CAISDGLANTEAFF	TGTGCCATCAGTGACGGGTTGGCGAACACTGAAGCTTTCTTT
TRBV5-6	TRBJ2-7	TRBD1	CASSLDGTGSSYEQYF	TGTGCCAGCAGCTTGGACGGGACAGGGAGCTCCTACGAGCAGTACTTC
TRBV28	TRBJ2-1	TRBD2	CASSFPVGGRRNNEQFF	TGTGCCAGCAGTTTCCCCGTGGGGGGGAGACGGAACAATGAGCAGTTCTTC
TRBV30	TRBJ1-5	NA	CAWNADQPQHF	TGTGCCTGGAATGCCGATCAGCCCCAGCATTTT
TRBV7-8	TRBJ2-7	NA	CASSLSGLFGEQYF	TGTGCCAGCAGCTTATCTGGGCTTTTCGGCGAGCAGTACTTC
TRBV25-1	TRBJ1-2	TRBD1	CASSEAGTGGLGYTF	TGTGCCAGCAGTGAAGCCGGGACAGGGGGTCTTGGCTACACCTTC
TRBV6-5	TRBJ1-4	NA	CASSYSAGEKLFF	TGTGCCAGCAGTTACTCAGCCGGGGAAAAACTGTTTTTT
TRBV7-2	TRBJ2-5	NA	CASSLGTKETQYF	TGTGCCAGCAGCTTAGGGACTAAAGAGACCCAGTACTTC
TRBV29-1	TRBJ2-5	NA	CSGRKNFQETQYF	TGCAGCGGTCGAAAGAATTTTCAAGAGACCCAGTACTTC
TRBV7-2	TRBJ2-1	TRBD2	CASSYIPGGPGEQFF	TGTGCCAGCAGCTACATCCCGGGGGGGCCTGGCGAGCAGTTCTTC
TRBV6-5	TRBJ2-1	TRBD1	CASSYTHGQGITEQFF	TGTGCCAGCAGTTACACACACGGACAGGGGATAACTGAGCAGTTCTTC